This TCR beta chain was sequenced for a study of T cell repertoires in cytomegalovirus infection. Study as a whole: Both a matching HLA type and CMV infection were indicated by public TCR beta signatures.

This clonotype was found many times. Its antigen is unidentified. V gave up 6 bases and J gave up 0 bases, with 11 bases separating them. The CDR3 extends over 14 amino acids. TCRdb analysed the reads with MiXCR anew, one entry per CDR3 protein. This table has some 110,000 distinct CDR3 sequences, 9.5% to 13% appearing once. Whole-study findings and limits: Cumulative public TCR beta family frequency identified carriers of CMV plus the relevant HLA.

This clonotype originated in a human donor in good health (CMV status not recorded). Some clones in this sample may be carry-over from other donors' samples. The specimen was PBMCs, sequenced either directly or after in vitro stimulation (not recorded which). The chain recombines TRBV12-3 or TRBV12-4 with TRBJ1-2; unclear D gene. CDR3 nucleotides: TGTGCCAGCAGGGCGGGTCTGACTAACTATGGCTACACCTTC. It is translated as CASRAGLTNYGYTF.